The 9 T cell receptor beta chains presented below share a single source sample, sequenced in a study of cytomegalovirus exposure and HLA in healthy donors. Use of 60 Vbeta and 13 Jbeta primers characterized the PCR. Sequenced by immunoSEQ multiplex PCR; TCRdb stores in-frame clones only, minus some. The table includes about 160,000 clones, approximately 80% detected once. The sample taken for sequencing was PBMCs. Receptors were obtained from a male donor in good health and CMV-seropositive.

The V gene is TRBV2, the J gene TRBJ2-5, with D perhaps TRBD2 (6 bases). Germline V gives CDR1 SNHLY, CDR2 FYNNEI. V dropped 5 bases and J dropped 2 bases, with 12 bases sitting between them. The CDR3 is 14 residues long. CDR3 loop: CASSCERAQETQYF. Written as DNA, the CDR3 is TGTGCCAGCAGTTGCGAGCGGGCTCAAGAGACCCAGTACTTC.

DNA for the CDR3: TGTGCCAGCAGCTTCAACTCCCGGGACAGAATGAACACTGAAGCTTTCTTT. Translating it yields CASSFNSRDRMNTEAFF. The chain employs TRBV7-6 and TRBJ1-1; 7 bases fit TRBD1. In germline, CDR1 is SGHVS, CDR2 FNYEAQ. The CDR3 length is 17 residues. Unmatched junction bases numbered 10, after V lost 3 bases and J lost 0 bases.

The gene calls are TRBV11-2 and TRBJ2-7; TRBD2 agrees at 9 bases. The CDR3 covers 19 residues. V gave up 4 bases and J gave up 6 bases; unmatched junction bases: 22. The germline V gene encodes CDR1 SGHAT and CDR2 FQNNGV. The CDR3 DNA follows: TGTGCCAGCAGCTCGTCTGGTTTGCCTTCATTAGCGGGAGAAAGCGAGCAGTACTTC. It specifies CASSSSGLPSLAGESEQYF.

The chain joins TRBV5-4 to TRBJ1-4; 7 nucleotides align to TRBD1. Germline lookup yields CDR1 SGHNT and CDR2 YYREEE (reference sequence). The CDR3 is 14 residues long. The junction had 5 bases not matched to a gene; V was cut back by 2 bases and J by 7 bases. CDR3: CASSLRGRSEKLFF. DNA of the CDR3: TGTGCCAGCAGCTTAAGGGGGCGCAGTGAAAAACTGTTTTTT.

This chain joins TRBV2 and TRBJ1-1; perhaps TRBD1 as D (5 bases). V gave up 7 bases and J gave up 1 base, with 10 bases separating them. CDR3 size: 13 residues. Per the germline V gene, CDR1 is SNHLY and CDR2 is FYNNEI. The CDR3 DNA is TGTGCCAGCACCTCTCAGGGGAACACTGAAGCTTTCTTT. Translation gives CASTSQGNTEAFF.

The chain carries TRBV15 and TRBJ2-4; 9 bases line up with TRBD1. Germline values: CDR1 LNHNV, CDR2 YYDKDF (reference sequence). The length of the CDR3 is 16 residues. Trimming cost V 5 bases and J 8 bases; bases outside gene matches: 13. The CDR3 DNA sequence: TGTGCCACCAGCTACCTTGGCGGGACAGGGAGGCACATTCAGTACTTC. Translating gives CATSYLGGTGRHIQYF.

The chain employs TRBV28 and TRBJ2-2, with a possible D match to TRBD1 (6 bases). V was cut by 6 bases and J by 3 bases, with 14 bases left in between. The CDR3 loop spans 15 amino acids. Germline values: CDR1 MDHEN, CDR2 SYDVKM. The DNA of the CDR3 is TGTGCCAGCAGGCACGAAGGGGGTTACACCGGGGAGCTGTTTTTT. Residues: CASRHEGGYTGELFF.

The V gene is TRBV11-3, the J gene TRBJ1-5; 7 bases agree with TRBD1. The junction had 4 bases not matched to a gene; V was cut back by 5 bases and J by 0 bases. The germline gives CDR1 SGHNT, CDR2 YENEEA. CDR3 length: 15 residues. CDR3 residues: CASSQTGSSNQPQHF. CDR3 nucleotides: TGTGCCAGCAGCCAGACAGGGTCTAGCAATCAGCCCCAGCATTTT.

The chain recombines TRBV7-9 with TRBJ2-3; 7 nucleotides match TRBD1. The junction had 5 bases not matched to a gene; V was cut back by 5 bases and J by 0 bases. The CDR3 is made up of 15 amino acids. CDR1 SEHNR and CDR2 FQNEAQ come from the germline V gene (reference sequence). CDR3 in amino acids: CASSRDRESTDTQYF. The CDR3 DNA reads TGTGCCAGCAGCAGAGACAGGGAAAGCACAGATACGCAGTATTTT.